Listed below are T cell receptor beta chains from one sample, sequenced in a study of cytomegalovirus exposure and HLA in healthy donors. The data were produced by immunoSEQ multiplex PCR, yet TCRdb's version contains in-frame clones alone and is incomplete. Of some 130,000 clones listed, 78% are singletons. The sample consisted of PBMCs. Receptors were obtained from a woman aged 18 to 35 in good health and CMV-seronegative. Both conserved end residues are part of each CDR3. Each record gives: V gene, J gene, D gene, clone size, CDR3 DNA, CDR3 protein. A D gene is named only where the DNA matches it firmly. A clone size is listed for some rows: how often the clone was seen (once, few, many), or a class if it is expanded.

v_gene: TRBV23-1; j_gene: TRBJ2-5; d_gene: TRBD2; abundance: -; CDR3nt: TGCGCCACCAAACGCGGGGGGATTCAAGAGACCCAGTACTTC; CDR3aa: CATKRGGIQETQYF
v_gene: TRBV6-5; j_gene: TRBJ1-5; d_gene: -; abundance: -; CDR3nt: TGTGCCAGCAGTTACGCCGGGAGTCAGCCCCAGCATTTT; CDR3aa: CASSYAGSQPQHF
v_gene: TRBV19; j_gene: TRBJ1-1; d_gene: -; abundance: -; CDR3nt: TGTGCCAGTAGGGCGCGGGTGAACACTGAAGCTTTCTTT; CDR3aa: CASRARVNTEAFF
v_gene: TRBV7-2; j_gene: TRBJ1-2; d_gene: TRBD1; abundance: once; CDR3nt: TGTGCCAGCAGCTACCGGGACAGGGCTTTCTATGGCTACACCTTC; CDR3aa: CASSYRDRAFYGYTF
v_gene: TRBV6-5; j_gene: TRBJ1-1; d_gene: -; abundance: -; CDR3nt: TGTGCCAGCAGTAGGGGGGGGAACATGAACACTGAAGCTTTCTTT; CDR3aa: CASSRGGNMNTEAFF
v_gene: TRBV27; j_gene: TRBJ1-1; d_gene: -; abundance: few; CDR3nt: TGTGCCAGCAGTCTGACAGGCTTGAACACTGAAGCTTTCTTT; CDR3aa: CASSLTGLNTEAFF
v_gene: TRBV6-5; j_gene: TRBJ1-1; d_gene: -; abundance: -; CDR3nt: TGTGCCAGCAGTTGGTCGGTGAACACTGAAGCTTTCTTT; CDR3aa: CASSWSVNTEAFF
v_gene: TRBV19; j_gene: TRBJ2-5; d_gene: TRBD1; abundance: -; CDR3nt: TGTGCCAGTAGTGAGACCCGACCCGGGACAGGGAGGGAGACCCAGTACTTC; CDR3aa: CASSETRPGTGRETQYF
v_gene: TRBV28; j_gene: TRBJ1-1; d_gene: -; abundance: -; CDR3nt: TGTGCCAGCAGTTATCAGGGCGGCACTGAAGCTTTCTTT; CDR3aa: CASSYQGGTEAFF
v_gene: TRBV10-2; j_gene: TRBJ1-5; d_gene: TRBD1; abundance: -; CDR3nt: TGCGCCAGCAGACTGGACAGGGAGGGTTGGGAGCCCCAGCATTTT; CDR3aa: CASRLDREGWEPQHF
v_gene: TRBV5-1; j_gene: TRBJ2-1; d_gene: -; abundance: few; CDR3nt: TGCGCCAGCAGCGTCAGTTTAAACAATGAGCAGTTCTTC; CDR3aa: CASSVSLNNEQFF
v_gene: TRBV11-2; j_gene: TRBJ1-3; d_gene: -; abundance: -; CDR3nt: TGTGCCAGCAGCGATCGACCGGGACATCCCCAGAACACCATATATTTT; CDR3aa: CASSDRPGHPQNTIYF
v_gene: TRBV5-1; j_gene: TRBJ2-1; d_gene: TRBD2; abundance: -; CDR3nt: TGCGCCAGCAAGGCGGGACTAGCGGGGAACAATGAGCAGTTCTTC; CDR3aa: CASKAGLAGNNEQFF
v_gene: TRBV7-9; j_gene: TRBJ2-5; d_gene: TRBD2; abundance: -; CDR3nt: TGTGCCAGCAGCTTACCCGGGACTAGCGGGAGGCTCCTGCAAGAGACCCAGTACTTC; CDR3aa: CASSLPGTSGRLLQETQYF
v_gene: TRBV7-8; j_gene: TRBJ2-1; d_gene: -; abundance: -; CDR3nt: TGTGCCAGCAGTTTATCAGGGTTAAGCTCCTACAATGAGCAGTTCTTC; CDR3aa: CASSLSGLSSYNEQFF
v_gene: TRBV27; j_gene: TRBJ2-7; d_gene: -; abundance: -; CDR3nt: TGTGCCAGCAGTTTATCGACGGGAAGCTACGAGCAGTACTTC; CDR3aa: CASSLSTGSYEQYF
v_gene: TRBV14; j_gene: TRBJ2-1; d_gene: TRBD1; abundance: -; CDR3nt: TGTGCCAGCAGCTCATTTGACAGGGATGAGCAGTTCTTC; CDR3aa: CASSSFDRDEQFF
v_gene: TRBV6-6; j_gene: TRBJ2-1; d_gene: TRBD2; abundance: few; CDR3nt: TGTGCCAGCAGTTACCAGGCGGGAGGGAATGAGCAGTTCTTC; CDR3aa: CASSYQAGGNEQFF
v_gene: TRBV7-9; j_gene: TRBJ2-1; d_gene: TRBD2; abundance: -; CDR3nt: TGTGCCAGCAGCTTATCTTATCTAGCGGGAGTTAGAAATGAGCAGTTCTTC; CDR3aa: CASSLSYLAGVRNEQFF
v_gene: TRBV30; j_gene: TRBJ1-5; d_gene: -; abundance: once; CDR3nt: TGTGCCTGGAGTGTACGAGGGTTAGAACAGCCCCAGCATTTT; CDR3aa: CAWSVRGLEQPQHF
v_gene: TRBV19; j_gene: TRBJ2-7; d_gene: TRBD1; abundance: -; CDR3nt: TGTGCCAGTAGTATTCCGGGGACAGGGGGCAACGAGCAGTACTTC; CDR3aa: CASSIPGTGGNEQYF
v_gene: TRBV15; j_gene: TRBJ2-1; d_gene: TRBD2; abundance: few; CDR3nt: TGTGCCACCAGCAGGCGCCTAGCGGGTGGAGGACTCGGGGAGCAGTTCTTC; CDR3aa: CATSRRLAGGGLGEQFF
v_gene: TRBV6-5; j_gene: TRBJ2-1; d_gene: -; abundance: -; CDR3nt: TGTGCCAGCACTCGAGGAGGTTCCTACAATGAGCAGTTCTTC; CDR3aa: CASTRGGSYNEQFF
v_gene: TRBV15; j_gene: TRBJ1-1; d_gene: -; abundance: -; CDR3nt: TGTGCCACCAGCACGCGGATGAACACTGAAGCTTTCTTT; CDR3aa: CATSTRMNTEAFF
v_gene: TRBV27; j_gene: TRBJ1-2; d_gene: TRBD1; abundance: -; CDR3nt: TGTGCCAGCAGTTTAGGACAGGCGGCTAACTATGGCTACACCTTC; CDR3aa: CASSLGQAANYGYTF
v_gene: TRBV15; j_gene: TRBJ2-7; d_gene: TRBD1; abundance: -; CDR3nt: TGTGCCACCAGTTCCGGGACAGTGACCTACGAGCAGTACTTC; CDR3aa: CATSSGTVTYEQYF
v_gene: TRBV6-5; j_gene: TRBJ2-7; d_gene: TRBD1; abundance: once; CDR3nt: TGTGCCAGCAGCCCCGGGACAGGGGTGGGCGAGCAGTACTTC; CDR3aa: CASSPGTGVGEQYF
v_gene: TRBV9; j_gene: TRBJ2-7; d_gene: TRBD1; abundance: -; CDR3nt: TGTGCCAGCAGCCCGACAGGGGGCGAAGACTACGAGCAGTACTTC; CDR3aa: CASSPTGGEDYEQYF
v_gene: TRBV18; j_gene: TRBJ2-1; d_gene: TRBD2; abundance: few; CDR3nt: TGTGCCAGCTCACAAACCTTAGCGGGAGGGTACAATGAGCAGTTCTTC; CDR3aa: CASSQTLAGGYNEQFF
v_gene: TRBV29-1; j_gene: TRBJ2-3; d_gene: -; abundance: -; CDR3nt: TGCAGCGTTCTCCCAGGGACACTCACAGATACGCAGTATTTT; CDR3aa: CSVLPGTLTDTQYF
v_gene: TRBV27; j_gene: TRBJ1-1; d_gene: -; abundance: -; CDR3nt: TGTGCCAGCAAAGCAACCTTGAACACTGAAGCTTTCTTT; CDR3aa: CASKATLNTEAFF
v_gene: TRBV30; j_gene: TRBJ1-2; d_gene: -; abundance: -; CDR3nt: TGTGCCCAGGATGGCTACACCTTC; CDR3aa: CAQDGYTF
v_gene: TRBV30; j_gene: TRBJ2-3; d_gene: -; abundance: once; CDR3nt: TGTGCCTGGTCCCCTACTGGCACAGATACGCAGTATTTT; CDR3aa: CAWSPTGTDTQYF
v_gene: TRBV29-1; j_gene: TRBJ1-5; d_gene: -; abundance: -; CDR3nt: -; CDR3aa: CSVSLDRDQPQHF
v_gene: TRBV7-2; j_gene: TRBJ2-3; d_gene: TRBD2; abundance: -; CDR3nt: TGTGCCAGCAGCCCTGGGACTAGCGGGACTACGCAGTATTTT; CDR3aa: CASSPGTSGTTQYF
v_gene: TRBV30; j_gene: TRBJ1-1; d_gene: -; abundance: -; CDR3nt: TGTGCCTGGAGTGCGGGGGGGAACACTGAAGCTTTCTTT; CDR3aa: CAWSAGGNTEAFF
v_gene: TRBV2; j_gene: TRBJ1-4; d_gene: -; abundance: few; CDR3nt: TGTGCCAGCACCCAAATAGGGAGAGGTGCTAATGAAAAACTGTTTTTT; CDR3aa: CASTQIGRGANEKLFF
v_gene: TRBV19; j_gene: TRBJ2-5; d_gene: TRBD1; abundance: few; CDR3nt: TGTGCCAGTAGTCATCGGGGACAGGGGAACCAGTACTTC; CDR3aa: CASSHRGQGNQYF
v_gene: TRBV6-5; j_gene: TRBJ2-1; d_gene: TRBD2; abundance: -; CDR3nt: TGTGCCAGCAGTTATCAGCGGGAGCGACACAATGAGCAGTTCTTC; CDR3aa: CASSYQRERHNEQFF
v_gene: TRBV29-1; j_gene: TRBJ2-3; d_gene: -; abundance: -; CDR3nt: TGCAGCGTTGGACGCGGGTCTCACCCAACGACAGATACGCAGTATTTT; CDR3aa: CSVGRGSHPTTDTQYF
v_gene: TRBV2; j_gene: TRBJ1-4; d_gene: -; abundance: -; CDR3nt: TGTGCCAGCAGGGTCTCCCTATTGGAAAAACTGTTTTTT; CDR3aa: CASRVSLLEKLFF
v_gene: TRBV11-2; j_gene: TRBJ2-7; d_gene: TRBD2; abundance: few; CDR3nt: TGTGCCAGCAGCGCGGGACTAGCGGGAGGATCCTTCTACGAGCAGTACTTC; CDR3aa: CASSAGLAGGSFYEQYF
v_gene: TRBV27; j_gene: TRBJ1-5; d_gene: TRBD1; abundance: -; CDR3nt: TGTGCCAGACGACAAGGGACAGGGAATCAGCCCCAGCATTTT; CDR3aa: CARRQGTGNQPQHF
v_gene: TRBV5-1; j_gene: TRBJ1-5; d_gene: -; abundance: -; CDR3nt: TGCGCCAGCGGAGGGAGGGGTGGAGGGTTAAATCAGCCCCAGCATTTT; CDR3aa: CASGGRGGGLNQPQHF
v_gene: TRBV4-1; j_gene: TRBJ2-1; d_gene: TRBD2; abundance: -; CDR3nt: TGCGCCAGCAGCCAAGAGTTTGGGGAGCGGGAGGGCGACAATGAGCAGTTCTTC; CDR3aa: CASSQEFGEREGDNEQFF
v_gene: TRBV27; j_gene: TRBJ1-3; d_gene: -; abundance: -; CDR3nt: TGTGCCAGCAGTTTATCCCCCCCTCGGTGTGTCACCATATATTTT; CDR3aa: CASSLSPPRCVTIYF
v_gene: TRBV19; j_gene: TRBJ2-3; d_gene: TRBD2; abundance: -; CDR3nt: TGTGCCAGTAGTACCGCGACTAGCGGGAGGGGTTTAAGAGGTACTAGCACAGATACGCAGTATTTT; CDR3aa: CASSTATSGRGLRGTSTDTQYF
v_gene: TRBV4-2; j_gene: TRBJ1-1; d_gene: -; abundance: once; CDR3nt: TGTGCCAGCAGCCAAGATACAGCTAACACTGAAGCTTTCTTT; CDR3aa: CASSQDTANTEAFF
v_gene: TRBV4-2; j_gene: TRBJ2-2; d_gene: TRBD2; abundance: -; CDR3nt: TGTGCCAGCAGCCCAAAATTGGGACTAGAGGCCACCGGGGAGCTGTTTTTT; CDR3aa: CASSPKLGLEATGELFF
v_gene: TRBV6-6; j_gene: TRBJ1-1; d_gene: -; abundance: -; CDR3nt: TGTGCCAGCAGCTCGGGGGGTGCGGGCACTGAAGCTTTCTTT; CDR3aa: CASSSGGAGTEAFF
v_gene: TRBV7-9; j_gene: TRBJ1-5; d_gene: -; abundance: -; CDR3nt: TGTGCCAGCAGCTTTTTGGGGGGGCCCCAGCATTTT; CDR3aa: CASSFLGGPQHF
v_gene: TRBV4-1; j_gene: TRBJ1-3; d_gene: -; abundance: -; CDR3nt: TGCGCCAGCAGCTCCAACTTTGGAAACACCATATATTTT; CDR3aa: CASSSNFGNTIYF
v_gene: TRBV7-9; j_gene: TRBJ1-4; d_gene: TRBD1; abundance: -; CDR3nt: TGTGCCAGCAGCTTAGGACAGGGATTAGAAAAACTGTTTTTT; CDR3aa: CASSLGQGLEKLFF
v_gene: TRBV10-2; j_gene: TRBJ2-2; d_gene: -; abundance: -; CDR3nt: TGCGCCAGCAGTGAGCGGGACACCGGGGAGCTGTTTTTT; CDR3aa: CASSERDTGELFF